Listed below are T cell receptor beta chains from one sample, sequenced in a study of regulatory T cells in long-lasting Graves disease. MiXCR, applied by TCRdb to the multiplex PCR reads, yields one record per CDR3 protein. The table shows hundreds of thousands of distinct CDR3 sequences, with roughly 13% occurring only once. These same records also appear under a second study, on T cells in Graves' hyperthyroidism and ophthalmopathy.

Sequenced here: peripheral blood mononuclear cells (PBMCs), sampled at new diagnosis, from a patient treated with antithyroid drugs. These receptors originate from a man aged 25-45 years with Graves disease. The CDR3 runs from the conserved cysteine through the conserved F or W. D genes are given only for firm matches. Rows give clone size only sometimes, using once, few, many, or a class for an expanded clone.

few TRBJ1-2 TRBV15 - CATSPPRCTF TGTGCCACCAGCCCCCCGAGGTGCACCTTC
many TRBJ2-4 TRBV15 - CATRPGGGVNIQYF TGTGCCACCAGGCCAGGGGGAGGAGTAAACATTCAGTACTTC
- TRBJ1-1 TRBV30 - CAWSVHREAFF TGTGCCTGGAGTGTACACAGGGAAGCTTTCTTT
many TRBJ2-7 TRBV24-1 - CATSTGGGEQYF TGTGCCACCAGTACCGGGGGCGGCGAGCAGTACTTC
many TRBJ2-1 TRBV7-2 TRBD2 CASSSHPGGNEQFF TGTGCCAGCAGCTCCCATCCGGGAGGAAATGAGCAGTTCTTC
few TRBJ1-5 TRBV30 - CAWNTGNNQPQHF TGTGCCTGGAATACAGGGAATAATCAGCCCCAGCATTTT
many TRBJ2-4 TRBV12-3/TRBV12-4 - CASSLRGRDIQYF TGTGCCAGCAGCCTCAGGGGGAGGGACATTCAGTACTTC
few TRBJ2-1 TRBV10-1 TRBD1 CASGQGGTDEQFF TGCGCCAGTGGACAGGGGGGAACCGATGAGCAGTTCTTC
many TRBJ2-5 TRBV20-1 - CSAGSDGPSAGTQYF TGCAGTGCTGGTTCCGATGGTCCTAGCGCCGGGACCCAGTACTTC
many TRBJ2-3 TRBV7-2 TRBD2 CASSPIPGLASDTQYF TGTGCCAGCAGCCCAATACCGGGACTAGCTTCAGATACGCAGTATTTT
many TRBJ2-2 TRBV7-3 TRBD1 CASSLRGQYGELFF TGTGCCAGCAGCTTGAGGGGACAGTACGGGGAGCTGTTTTTT
many TRBJ2-3 TRBV6-2/TRBV6-3 - CASSLDGFTQYF TGTGCCAGCAGCCTAGACGGATTTACGCAGTATTTT
many TRBJ1-4 TRBV7-9 - CASSLLTDKLFF TGTGCCAGCAGCCTCCTAACGGACAAACTGTTTTTT
many TRBJ2-4 TRBV20-1 TRBD2 CSAGLDIQYF TGCAGTGCCGGACTAGACATTCAGTACTTC
many TRBJ1-1 TRBV5-1 - CASSLGDTDTEAFF TGCGCCAGCAGCTTGGGGGACACCGACACTGAAGCTTTCTTT
many TRBJ1-5 TRBV20-1 - CSARKGGLQPQHF TGCAGTGCTAGAAAGGGGGGTCTTCAGCCCCAGCATTTT
few TRBJ2-7 TRBV20-1 - CSARVGAQEQYF TGCAGTGCTAGGGTCGGGGCACAAGAGCAGTACTTC
- TRBJ1-1 TRBV19 - CASITGNTEAFF TGTGCCAGTATAACGGGGAACACTGAAGCTTTCTTT
many TRBJ2-5 TRBV12-5 - CASGLVRGGQETQYF TGTGCTAGTGGTTTGGTACGCGGAGGCCAAGAGACCCAGTACTTC
- TRBJ2-2 TRBV18 TRBD2 CASSPVAGGPTGELFF TGTGCCAGCTCACCAGTAGCGGGAGGACCAACCGGGGAGCTGTTTTTT
many TRBJ1-1 TRBV11-2 - CASSLASRSWTEAFF TGTGCCAGCAGCTTAGCTTCCCGCTCGTGGACTGAAGCTTTCTTT
many TRBJ1-4 TRBV29-1 TRBD1 CSVGGDSGEKLFF TGCAGCGTTGGCGGGGACAGTGGTGAAAAACTGTTTTTT
- TRBJ2-1 TRBV10-3 TRBD2 CAISGTSGKQYNEQFF TGTGCCATCAGTGGGACTAGCGGGAAACAGTACAATGAGCAGTTCTTC
many TRBJ2-1 TRBV6-1 TRBD2 CASRGLAGVNNEQFF TGTGCCAGCAGAGGACTAGCGGGAGTGAACAATGAGCAGTTCTTC
few TRBJ1-1 TRBV20-1 - CSARDIIGLEAFF TGCAGTGCTAGAGATATAATCGGACTTGAAGCTTTCTTT
- TRBJ2-3 TRBV9 - CASSVELRDTQYF TGTGCTAGCAGCGTAGAGCTGAGAGATACGCAGTATTTT
few TRBJ2-5 TRBV4-2 - CASSQVREETQYF TGTGCCAGCAGCCAAGTTAGGGAAGAGACCCAGTACTTC
many TRBJ2-3 TRBV30 - CAWTRPGFTDTQYF TGTGCCTGGACCCGGCCAGGTTTTACAGATACGCAGTATTTT
many TRBJ2-1 TRBV12-3/TRBV12-4 TRBD1 CASSLQGVPYNEQFF TGTGCCAGCAGCCTCCAGGGGGTCCCCTACAATGAGCAGTTCTTC
many TRBJ2-7 TRBV20-1 - CSARPAFGIYEQYF TGCAGTGCTAGACCCGCTTTTGGCATCTACGAGCAGTACTTC
few TRBJ1-5 TRBV6-1 - CASSRVGESNQPQHF TGTGCCAGCAGTCGGGTGGGGGAGAGCAATCAGCCCCAGCATTTT
many TRBJ2-2 TRBV12-3/TRBV12-4 TRBD1 CASSPGGLDTGELFF TGTGCCAGCAGTCCAGGGGGCCTAGACACCGGGGAGCTGTTTTTT
many TRBJ2-6 TRBV28 TRBD1 CATRTGASGANVLTF TGTGCCACCCGGACAGGCGCCTCTGGGGCCAACGTCCTGACTTTC
few TRBJ2-3 TRBV4-1 - CASSNVRTDTDTQYF TGCGCCAGCAGCAATGTACGGACTGACACAGATACGCAGTATTTT
few TRBJ2-5 TRBV12-3/TRBV12-4 - CASSPEATQETQYF TGTGCCAGCAGCCCGGAGGCCACCCAAGAGACCCAGTACTTC
- TRBJ1-1 TRBV11-3 TRBD1 CASGRDRGNTEAFF TGTGCCAGCGGCCGGGACAGGGGGAACACTGAAGCTTTCTTT
many TRBJ2-1 TRBV28 TRBD1 CASSSTGGGQFF TGTGCCAGCAGTTCGACAGGGGGAGGGCAGTTCTTC
many TRBJ2-3 TRBV7-2 - CASRGVSSTDTQYF TGTGCCAGCCGAGGGGTGTCAAGCACAGATACGCAGTATTTT
- TRBJ2-3 TRBV20-1 TRBD2 CSARAGGLVGLTDTQYF TGCAGTGCTAGAGCTGGGGGACTAGTGGGCCTCACAGATACGCAGTATTTT
many TRBJ2-5 TRBV20-1 - CSAGLAGRETQYF TGCAGTGCCGGCCTCGCCGGGCGAGAGACCCAGTACTTC
many TRBJ2-5 TRBV2 - CASSSVLGETQYF TGTGCCAGCTCTTCGGTCCTAGGGGAGACCCAGTACTTC
many TRBJ2-3 TRBV27 TRBD2 CASSGRTSGSKTDTQYF TGTGCCAGCAGTGGGCGGACTAGCGGGAGTAAGACAGATACGCAGTATTTT
many TRBJ2-3 TRBV15 TRBD2 CATSSFLGLESTDTQYF TGTGCCACCAGCAGTTTCCTCGGACTAGAAAGCACAGATACGCAGTATTTT
- TRBJ2-1 TRBV6-2/TRBV6-3 TRBD2 CASSGTSGRAFNEQFF TGTGCCAGCAGTGGAACTAGCGGGAGGGCCTTTAATGAGCAGTTCTTC
few TRBJ1-6 TRBV6-2/TRBV6-3 - CASSCGRLRSSYNSPLHF TGTGCCAGCAGTTGCGGGAGGCTCCGAAGCTCCTATAATTCACCCCTCCACTTT
few TRBJ2-3 TRBV12-3/TRBV12-4 - CASSLGTGGDTQYF TGTGCCAGCAGTTTGGGGACTGGTGGCGATACGCAGTATTTT
many TRBJ1-2 TRBV6-1 - CASFDRAVNYGYTF TGTGCCAGCTTTGACCGGGCGGTGAACTATGGCTACACCTTC
few TRBJ2-6 TRBV20-1 - CSAQQRGARDVLTF TGCAGTGCCCAACAACGGGGGGCCCGAGACGTCCTGACTTTC
- TRBJ2-3 TRBV7-9 - CATPRSTDTQYF TGTGCCACCCCCAGGAGCACAGATACGCAGTATTTT
many TRBJ2-1 TRBV5-4 - CASSLTGEQFF TGTGCCAGCAGCTTAACAGGCGAGCAGTTCTTC
- TRBJ1-5 TRBV4-1 - CASSRDTYNQPQHF TGCGCCAGCAGCCGAGACACGTACAATCAGCCCCAGCATTTT
few TRBJ1-6 TRBV6-1 - CASSPTGTANSPLHF TGTGCCAGCAGTCCGACCGGGACGGCTAATTCACCCCTCCACTTT
- TRBJ2-3 TRBV27 - CASSYPATDTQYF TGTGCCAGCAGTTATCCAGCCACAGATACGCAGTATTTT
many TRBJ2-7 TRBV5-1 TRBD1 CASTRTGNYEQYF TGCGCCAGCACAAGGACAGGGAACTACGAGCAGTACTTC
- TRBJ1-3 TRBV7-8 - CASSPRGAGTLGNTIYF TGTGCCAGCAGCCCCCGAGGCGCCGGGACTTTAGGAAACACCATATATTTT
many TRBJ2-7 TRBV27 - CASSQQRAAYEQYF TGTGCCAGCAGTCAACAACGGGCCGCCTACGAGCAGTACTTC
few TRBJ2-7 TRBV29-1 - CSVKPQDRRVQYF TGCAGCGTTAAACCCCAGGACAGGAGGGTGCAGTACTTC
many TRBJ2-5 TRBV29-1 - CSVETGARETQYF TGCAGCGTTGAGACGGGGGCGCGGGAGACCCAGTACTTC
few TRBJ2-7 TRBV5-1 - CASSLNTYEQYF TGCGCCAGCAGCCTCAACACCTACGAGCAGTACTTC